This TCR beta chain is drawn from a study of blood T cell repertoires in COVID-19. The wider study: Samples of COVID-19 (acute and convalescent) were obtained from the United States, Italy and Spain. Sources were T cells, B-cell-depleted T cells, or PBMCs; the material itself was cDNA or gDNA.

How the authors handled the data: Reference gene primer amplification gave nucleated cell count estimates. Profiled with immunoSEQ multiplex PCR; TCRdb holds only in-frame clones, not every one. Clone size and the V and J calls come from that table; the DNA yielded D and trimming. The sample carries 150,000 to 180,000 clones, roughly nine tenths recorded once. This clonotype originated in a man over 45 with acute or convalescent COVID-19. Specimen: peripheral blood.

CDR3 bases: TGTGCCAGCAGCTATACCGGGGAGACAGGGGGAATCACAGATACGCAGTATTTT. It encodes CASSYTGETGGITDTQYF. The chain couples TRBV7-9 to TRBJ2-3; 9 bases match TRBD1. The CDR3 length is 18 residues. V lost 4 bases to trimming and J lost 2 bases; unmatched junction nucleotides: 13. Germline CDR1 is SEHNR and CDR2 is FQNEAQ (reference sequence). The full variable domain, completed using reference TRBV7-9 and TRBJ2-3, is DTGVSQNPRHKITKRGQNVTFRCDPISEHNRLYWYRQTLGQGPEFLTYFQNEAQLEKSRLLSDRFSAERPKGSFSTLEIQRTEQGDSAMYLCASSYTGETGGITDTQYFGPGTRLTVL.